These 7 T cell receptor beta chains were sequenced from one sample in a study of blood T cells in healthy people across ages. The second PCR ran about 6 to 12 cycles with a sample-barcoded 5' primer and J-beta primers. Via MiXCR, TCRdb re-called the 5' RACE reads, giving one row per CDR3 protein. The top ten clones hold around a fifth of a sample with around 900,000 distinct CDR3 sequences, roughly 50% of them seen once. Material: blood. The origin of the receptors is an older woman in good health.

The chain recombines TRBV11-1 with TRBJ2-6; D unclear. The CDR3 extends over 14 amino acids. Trimming pared 4 bases from V and 5 bases from J, leaving 9 bases between. CDR1 SGHAT and CDR2 FQDESV come from the germline V gene (reference sequence). The CDR3 DNA reads as TGTGCCAGCAGCTACCCTGGATGGGCCAACGTCCTGACTTTC. Translated: CASSYPGWANVLTF.

This clonotype was detected a few times. The rearrangement joins TRBV20-1 to TRBJ2-1, with a possible D match to TRBD2 (6 bases). Germline V gene lookup returns CDR1 DFQATT and CDR2 SNEGSKA (reference sequence). CDR3 length: 13 residues. The V and J ends lost 6 bases and 4 bases respectively, with 13 bases between them. CDR3 in amino acids: CSAEGTLYNEQFF. CDR3 DNA sequence: TGCAGTGCCGAGGGGACTCTTTACAATGAGCAGTTCTTC.

The chain recombines TRBV25-1 with TRBJ2-3, with D possibly being TRBD1 (5 bases). In germline, CDR1 is MGHDK, CDR2 SYGVNS. V shed 8 bases and J shed 1 base, with 13 bases lying between them. This CDR3 contains 14 residues. CDR3 sequence (DNA): TGTGCCAGCTCACCCAAGGGGCGCACAGATACGCAGTATTTT. Amino acid sequence: CASSPKGRTDTQYF.

The V call is TRBV7-9, the J call TRBJ2-1, with 8 bases lining up with TRBD2. V gave up 3 bases and J gave up 4 bases; unmatched junction bases: 14. This CDR3 contains 18 residues. Germline CDR1 reads SEHNR; CDR2 reads FQNEAQ (reference sequence). The CDR3 region has the DNA TGTGCCAGCAGCTTCCCGACTACAGCGGGAGAAAGATACAATGAGCAGTTCTTC. Translating it yields CASSFPTTAGERYNEQFF.

This clonotype was seen a handful of times. The CDR3 spells CASSLGDLREALAKNIQYF. CDR3 bases: TGTGCCAGCAGCTTAGGAGACCTTCGTGAGGCCCTAGCCAAAAACATTCAGTACTTC. V usage is TRBV7-9 and J usage is TRBJ2-4; D call uncertain. Trimming pared 1 base from V and 0 bases from J, leaving 19 bases between. The germline V gene encodes CDR1 SEHNR and CDR2 FQNEAQ (reference sequence). This CDR3 comprises 19 residues.

V is TRBV24-1 and J is TRBJ2-1, with TRBD2 as a possible D gene (6 bases). The germline V gene has CDR1 KGHDR and CDR2 SFDVKD. There are 13 residues in the CDR3. Between the trimmed V and J ends, which lost 7 bases and 9 bases, there was a span of 15 bases. CDR3 nucleotide sequence: TGTGCCACCAGCGGGAGACCGCAATTTGAGCAGTTCTTC. Protein: CATSGRPQFEQFF.

The chain employs TRBV6-2 or TRBV6-3 and TRBJ2-7; 13 bases are shared with TRBD2. There are 21 residues in the CDR3. V lost 0 bases to trimming and J lost 3 bases; unmatched junction nucleotides: 17. Per germline, CDR1 MNHEY and CDR2 SVGEGT. CDR3 amino acids: CASSYSGRVGTSGIRIYEQYF. CDR3 bases: TGTGCCAGCAGTTACTCAGGGAGGGTCGGGACTAGCGGGATACGTATCTACGAGCAGTACTTC.